This entry concerns a single T cell receptor beta chain. What it recognizes is unknown. Investigators isolated RNA and reverse transcribed it into cDNA to act as the sequencing template. Method: immunoSEQ multiplex PCR; TCRdb's copy keeps in-frame clones and lacks some. The sample includes about 220,000 clones, less than 75% of them seen just once. The sample originates from a study of CD8+ T cells in alopecia areata. The wider study: Administration of oral tofacitinib to treated patients was at 5 to 10 mg twice daily. Study results and caveats: It was lesional scalp, especially alopecia totalis/universalis, that showed higher clonality than normal scalp.

Described treatment: oral pan-JAK inhibitor, 5-10 mg twice daily. In alopecia areata patients, both lesional scalp punch biopsies and peripheral blood were collected. V lost 7 bases, J lost 1 base, and 11 bases lay in between. In germline, CDR1 is SNHLY, CDR2 FYNNEI. CDR3 length: 13 amino acids. The specimen was CD4+ T cells sorted from blood, collected at week 4, from a patient treated with tofacitinib. This TCR came from a human donor with alopecia areata. This sequence joins TRBV2 and TRBJ2-7; D remains unclear. CDR3 region: CASMASGSYEQYF. The CDR3 DNA follows: TGTGCCAGCATGGCCAGTGGATCCTACGAGCAGTACTTC.